These 2 T cell receptor beta chains were all obtained from the same sample, sequenced in a study of T-cell reconstitution after alpha-beta-depleted transplantation in children. General study points: Among T cells one year after transplant, newly produced cells accounted for most counts and diversity.

Unique molecular identifiers were incorporated into the prepared TCRbeta library. TCRdb analysed the PCR reads with MiXCR anew, one entry per CDR3 protein. The table lists around 270,000 distinct CDR3 sequences, over 7.5% of them singletons. No antigen has been identified for these receptors. This material consisted of peripheral blood, taken 360 days after TCRalphabeta/CD19-depleted stem cell transplant. The receptors stem from a female patient aged 2 to 10 who had a stem cell transplant for Fanconi anemia, so the T cells may come from the graft donor.

The DNA for the CDR3 is TGTGCCAGCAGCCAAGAGTGGGGACATTTCTCTGGGGCCAACGTCCTGACTTTC. This sequence encodes CASSQEWGHFSGANVLTF. The rearrangement links TRBV3-1 to TRBJ2-6; D might be TRBD1 (6 bases). The CDR3 length is 18 residues. CDR1 LGHDT and CDR2 YNNKEL come from the germline V gene (reference sequence). Trimming pared 0 bases from V and 0 bases from J, leaving 12 bases between.

The sample holds a few counts of this clonotype. The rearrangement joins TRBV9 to TRBJ1-1; D is perhaps TRBD1 (6 bases). CDR3 length equals 14 residues. Germline assignment: CDR1 SGDLS and CDR2 YYNGEE. V was clipped by 4 bases and J by 6 bases, with 16 bases between them. CDR3 DNA sequence: TGTGCCAGCAGCCCATTTCCGGGACACCCTGAAGCTTTCTTT. Protein: CASSPFPGHPEAFF.